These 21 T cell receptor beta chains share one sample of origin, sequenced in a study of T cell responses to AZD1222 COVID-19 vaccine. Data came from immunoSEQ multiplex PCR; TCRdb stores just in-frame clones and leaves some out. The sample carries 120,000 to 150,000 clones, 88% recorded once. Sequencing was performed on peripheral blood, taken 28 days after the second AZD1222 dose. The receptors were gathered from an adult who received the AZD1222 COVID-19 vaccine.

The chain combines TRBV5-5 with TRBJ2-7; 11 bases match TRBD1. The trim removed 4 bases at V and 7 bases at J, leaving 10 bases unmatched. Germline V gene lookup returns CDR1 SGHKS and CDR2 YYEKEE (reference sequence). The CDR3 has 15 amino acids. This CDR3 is CASSLQPGQGVEQYF. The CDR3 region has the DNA TGTGCCAGCAGCCTCCAACCGGGACAGGGGGTAGAGCAGTACTTC.

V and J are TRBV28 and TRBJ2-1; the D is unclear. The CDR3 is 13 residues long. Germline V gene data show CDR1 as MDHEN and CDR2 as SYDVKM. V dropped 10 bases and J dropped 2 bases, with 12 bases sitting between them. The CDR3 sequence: CAIKGRAYNEQFF. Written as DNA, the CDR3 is TGTGCCATAAAGGGTCGCGCCTACAATGAGCAGTTCTTC.

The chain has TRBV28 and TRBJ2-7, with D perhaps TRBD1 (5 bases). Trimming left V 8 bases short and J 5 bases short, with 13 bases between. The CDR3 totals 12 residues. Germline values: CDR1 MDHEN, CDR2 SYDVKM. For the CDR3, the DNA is TGTGCCAGCTGGCAAGGGGTCCACGAGCAGTACTTC. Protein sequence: CASWQGVHEQYF.

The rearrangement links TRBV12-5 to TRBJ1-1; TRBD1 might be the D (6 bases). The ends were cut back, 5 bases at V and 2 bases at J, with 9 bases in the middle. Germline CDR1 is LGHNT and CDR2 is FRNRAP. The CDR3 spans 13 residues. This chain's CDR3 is CASGIQGNTEAFF. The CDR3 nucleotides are TGTGCTAGTGGTATACAGGGAAACACTGAAGCTTTCTTT.

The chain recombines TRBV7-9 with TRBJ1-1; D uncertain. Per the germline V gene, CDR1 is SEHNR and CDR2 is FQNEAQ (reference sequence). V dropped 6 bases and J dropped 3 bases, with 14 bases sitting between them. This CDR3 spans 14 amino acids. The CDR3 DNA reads TGTGCCAGCAGACTACTGGGTAGTTACACTGAAGCTTTCTTT. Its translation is CASRLLGSYTEAFF.

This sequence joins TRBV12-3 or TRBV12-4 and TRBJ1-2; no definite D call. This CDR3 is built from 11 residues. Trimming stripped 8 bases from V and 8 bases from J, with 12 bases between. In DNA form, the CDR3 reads TGTGCCAGCCGAAGCTCGGGGGGCTACACCTTC. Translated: CASRSSGGYTF.

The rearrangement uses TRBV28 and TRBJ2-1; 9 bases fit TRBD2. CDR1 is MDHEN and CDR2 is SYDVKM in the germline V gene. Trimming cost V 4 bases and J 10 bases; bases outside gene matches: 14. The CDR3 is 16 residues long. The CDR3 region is CASSSPGASGIGEQFF. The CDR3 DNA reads TGTGCCAGCAGTTCCCCCGGGGCTAGCGGGATAGGAGAGCAGTTCTTC.

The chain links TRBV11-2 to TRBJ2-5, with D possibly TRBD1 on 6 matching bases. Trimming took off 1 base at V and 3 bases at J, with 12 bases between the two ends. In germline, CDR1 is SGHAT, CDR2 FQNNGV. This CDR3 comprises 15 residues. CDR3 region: CASSLVGGGEETQYF. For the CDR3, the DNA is TGTGCCAGCAGCTTAGTAGGGGGTGGAGAAGAGACCCAGTACTTC.

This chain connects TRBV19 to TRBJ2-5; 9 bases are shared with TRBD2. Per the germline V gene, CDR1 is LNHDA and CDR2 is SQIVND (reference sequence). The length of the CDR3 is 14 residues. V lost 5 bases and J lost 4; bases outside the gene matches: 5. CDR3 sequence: CASSSSGGRETQYF. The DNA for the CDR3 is TGTGCCAGTAGTTCCAGCGGGGGGAGAGAGACCCAGTACTTC.

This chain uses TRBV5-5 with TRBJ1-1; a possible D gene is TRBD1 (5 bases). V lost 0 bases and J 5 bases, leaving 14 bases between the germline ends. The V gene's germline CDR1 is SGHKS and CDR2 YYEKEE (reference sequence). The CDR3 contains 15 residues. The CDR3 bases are TGTGCCAGCAGCTTGGGGGGCTGGGTAGGTACTGAAGCTTTCTTT. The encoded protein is CASSLGGWVGTEAFF.

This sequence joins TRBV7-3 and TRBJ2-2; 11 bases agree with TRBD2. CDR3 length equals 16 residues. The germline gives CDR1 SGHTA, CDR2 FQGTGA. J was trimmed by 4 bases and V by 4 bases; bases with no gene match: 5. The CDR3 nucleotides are TGTGCCAGCAGCTCGCTAGCGGGGGGTGGCACCGGGGAGCTGTTTTTT. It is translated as CASSSLAGGGTGELFF.

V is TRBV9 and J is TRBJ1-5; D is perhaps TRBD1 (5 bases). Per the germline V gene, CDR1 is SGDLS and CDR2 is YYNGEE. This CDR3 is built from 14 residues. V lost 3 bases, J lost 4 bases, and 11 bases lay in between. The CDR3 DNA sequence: TGTGCCAGCAGCGGAGGAAAGGGGAATCAGCCCCAGCATTTT. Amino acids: CASSGGKGNQPQHF.

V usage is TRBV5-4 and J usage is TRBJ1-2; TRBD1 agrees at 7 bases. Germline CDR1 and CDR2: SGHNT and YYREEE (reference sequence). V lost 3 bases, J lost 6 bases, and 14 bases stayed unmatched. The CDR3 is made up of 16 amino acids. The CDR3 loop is CASSSQWGDRVDGYTF. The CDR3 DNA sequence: TGTGCCAGCAGCTCCCAATGGGGGGACAGAGTCGATGGCTACACCTTC.

CDR3 sequence: CASSLWPFYEQYF. In DNA, the CDR3 is TGTGCCAGCAGCCTCTGGCCCTTTTACGAGCAGTACTTC. The rearrangement links TRBV6-2 or TRBV6-3 to TRBJ2-7; D remains ambiguous. CDR3 size: 13 residues. Trimming cost V 6 bases and J 4 bases, with 13 bases left between them. Per germline, CDR1 MNHEY and CDR2 SVGEGT.

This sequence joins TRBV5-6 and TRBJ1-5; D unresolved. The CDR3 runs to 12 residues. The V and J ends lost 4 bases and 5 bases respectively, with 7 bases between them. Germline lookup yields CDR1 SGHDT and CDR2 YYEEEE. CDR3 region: CASSMYHQPQHF. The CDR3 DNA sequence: TGTGCCAGCAGCATGTACCATCAGCCCCAGCATTTT.

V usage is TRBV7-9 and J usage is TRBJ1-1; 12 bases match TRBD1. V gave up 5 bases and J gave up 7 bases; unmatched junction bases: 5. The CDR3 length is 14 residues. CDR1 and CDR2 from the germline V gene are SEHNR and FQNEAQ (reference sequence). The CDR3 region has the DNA TGTGCCAGCAGCGAGGGACAGGGGGCGGTTGAAGCTTTCTTT. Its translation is CASSEGQGAVEAFF.

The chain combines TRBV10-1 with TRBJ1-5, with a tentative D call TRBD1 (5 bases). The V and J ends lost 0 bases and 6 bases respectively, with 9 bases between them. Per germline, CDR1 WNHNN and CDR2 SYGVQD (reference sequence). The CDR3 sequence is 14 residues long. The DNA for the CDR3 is TGCGCCAGCAGTGAGTCCAGGGATACTCAGCCCCAGCATTTT. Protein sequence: CASSESRDTQPQHF.

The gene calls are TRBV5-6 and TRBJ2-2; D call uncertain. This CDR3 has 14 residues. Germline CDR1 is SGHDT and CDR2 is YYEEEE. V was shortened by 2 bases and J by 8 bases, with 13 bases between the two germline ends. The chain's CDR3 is CASSFIGRDGELFF. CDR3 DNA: TGTGCCAGCAGCTTTATAGGTCGCGATGGGGAGCTGTTTTTT.

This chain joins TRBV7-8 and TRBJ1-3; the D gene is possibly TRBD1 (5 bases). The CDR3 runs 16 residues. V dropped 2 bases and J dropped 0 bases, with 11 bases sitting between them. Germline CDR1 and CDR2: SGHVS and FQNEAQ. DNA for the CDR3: TGTGCCAGCAGCTTACGAGGGGTCAACTCTGGAAACACCATATATTTT. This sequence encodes CASSLRGVNSGNTIYF.

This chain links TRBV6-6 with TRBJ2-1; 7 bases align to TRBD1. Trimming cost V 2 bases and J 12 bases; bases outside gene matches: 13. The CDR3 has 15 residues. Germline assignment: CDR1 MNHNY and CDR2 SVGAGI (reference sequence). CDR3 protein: CASSYRTGQPLGQFF. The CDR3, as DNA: TGTGCCAGCAGTTACCGGACAGGACAGCCTTTAGGGCAGTTCTTC.

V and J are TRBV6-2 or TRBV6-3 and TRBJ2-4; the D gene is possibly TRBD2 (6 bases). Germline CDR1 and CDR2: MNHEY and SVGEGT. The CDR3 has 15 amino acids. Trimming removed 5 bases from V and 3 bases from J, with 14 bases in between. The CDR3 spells CASSRTILDKNIQYF. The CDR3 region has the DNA TGTGCCAGCAGTCGGACTATTCTCGACAAAAACATTCAGTACTTC.